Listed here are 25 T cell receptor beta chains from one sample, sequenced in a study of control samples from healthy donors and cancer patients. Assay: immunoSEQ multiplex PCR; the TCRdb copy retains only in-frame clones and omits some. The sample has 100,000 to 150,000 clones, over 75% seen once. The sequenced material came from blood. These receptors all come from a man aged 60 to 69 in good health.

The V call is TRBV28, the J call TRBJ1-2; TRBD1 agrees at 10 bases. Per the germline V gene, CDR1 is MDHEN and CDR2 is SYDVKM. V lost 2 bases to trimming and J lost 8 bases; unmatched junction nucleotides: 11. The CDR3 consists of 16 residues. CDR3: CASSLLPGQGMEGYTF. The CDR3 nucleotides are TGTGCCAGCAGTTTACTTCCGGGACAGGGGATGGAGGGCTACACCTTC.

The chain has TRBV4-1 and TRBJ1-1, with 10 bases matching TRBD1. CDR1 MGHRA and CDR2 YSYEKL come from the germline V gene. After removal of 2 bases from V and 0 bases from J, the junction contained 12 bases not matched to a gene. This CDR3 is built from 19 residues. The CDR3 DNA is TGCGCCAGCAGCCAAATCATCCCCGGGACAGGGGACGTGAACACTGAAGCTTTCTTT. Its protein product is CASSQIIPGTGDVNTEAFF.

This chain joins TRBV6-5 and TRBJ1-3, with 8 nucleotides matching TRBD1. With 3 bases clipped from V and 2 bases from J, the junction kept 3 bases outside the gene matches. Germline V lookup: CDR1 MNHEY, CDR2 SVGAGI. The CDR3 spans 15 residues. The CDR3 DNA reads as TGTGCCAGCAGTTATCAGGGGGCGACTGGAAACACCATATATTTT. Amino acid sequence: CASSYQGATGNTIYF.

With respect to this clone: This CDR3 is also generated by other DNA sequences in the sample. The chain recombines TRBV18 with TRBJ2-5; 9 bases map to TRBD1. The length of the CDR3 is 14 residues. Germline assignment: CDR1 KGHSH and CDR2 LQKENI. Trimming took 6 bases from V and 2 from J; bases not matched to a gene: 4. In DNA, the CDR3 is TGTGCCAGCTCCCCCGGGACAGGGCAAGAGACCCAGTACTTC. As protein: CASSPGTGQETQYF. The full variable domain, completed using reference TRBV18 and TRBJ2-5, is NAGVMQNPRHLVRRRGQEARLRCSPMKGHSHVYWYRQLPEEGLKFMVYLQKENIIDESGMPKERFSAEFPKEGPSILRIQQVVRGDSAAYFCASSPGTGQETQYFGPGTRLLVL.

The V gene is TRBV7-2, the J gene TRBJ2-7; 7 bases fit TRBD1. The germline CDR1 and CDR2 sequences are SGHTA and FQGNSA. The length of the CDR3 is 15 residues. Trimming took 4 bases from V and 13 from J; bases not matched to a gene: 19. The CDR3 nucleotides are TGTGCCAGCAGCTCCTACCCCAATTCTCGACAGGGTCCCTACTTC. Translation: CASSSYPNSRQGPYF.

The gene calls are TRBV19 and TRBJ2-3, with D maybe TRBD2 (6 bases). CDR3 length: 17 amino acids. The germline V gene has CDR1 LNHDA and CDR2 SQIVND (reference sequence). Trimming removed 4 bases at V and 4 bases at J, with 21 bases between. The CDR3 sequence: CASSRTASVRGSDTQYF. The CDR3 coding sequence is TGTGCCAGTAGTAGAACGGCTAGCGTACGTGGGTCAGATACGCAGTATTTT.

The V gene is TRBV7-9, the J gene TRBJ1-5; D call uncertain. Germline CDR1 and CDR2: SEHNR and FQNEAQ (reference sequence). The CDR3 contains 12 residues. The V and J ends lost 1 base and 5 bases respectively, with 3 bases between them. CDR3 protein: CASSLGDQPQHF. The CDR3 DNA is TGTGCCAGCAGCTTAGGGGATCAGCCCCAGCATTTT. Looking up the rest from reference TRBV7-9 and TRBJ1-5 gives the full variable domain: DTGVSQNPRHKITKRGQNVTFRCDPISEHNRLYWYRQTLGQGPEFLTYFQNEAQLEKSRLLSDRFSAERPKGSFSTLEIQRTEQGDSAMYLCASSLGDQPQHFGDGTRLSIL.

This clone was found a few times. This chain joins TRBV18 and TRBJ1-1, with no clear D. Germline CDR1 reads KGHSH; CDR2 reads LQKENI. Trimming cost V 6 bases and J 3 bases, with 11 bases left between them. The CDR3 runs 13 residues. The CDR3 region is CASSRGPDTEAFF. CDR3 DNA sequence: TGTGCCAGCTCCCGTGGACCAGACACTGAAGCTTTCTTT.

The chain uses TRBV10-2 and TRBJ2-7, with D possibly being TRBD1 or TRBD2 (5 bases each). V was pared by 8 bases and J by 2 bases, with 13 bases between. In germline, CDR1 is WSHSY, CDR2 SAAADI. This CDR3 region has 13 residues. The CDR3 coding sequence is TGCGCCAGCTCCAGGGACCTTACCTACGAGCAGTACTTC. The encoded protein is CASSRDLTYEQYF.

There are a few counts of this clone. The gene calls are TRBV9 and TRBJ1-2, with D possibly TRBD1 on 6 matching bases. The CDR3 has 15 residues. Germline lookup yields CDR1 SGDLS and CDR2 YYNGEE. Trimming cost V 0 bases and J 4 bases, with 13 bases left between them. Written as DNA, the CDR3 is TGTGCCAGCAGCGTAGAGGGTAGGGGGTTCTATGGCTACACCTTC. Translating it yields CASSVEGRGFYGYTF. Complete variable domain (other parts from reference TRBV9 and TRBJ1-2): DSGVTQTPKHLITATGQRVTLRCSPRSGDLSVYWYQQSLDQGLQFLIQYYNGEERAKGNILERFSAQQFPDLHSELNLSSLELGDSALYFCASSVEGRGFYGYTFGSGTRLTVV.

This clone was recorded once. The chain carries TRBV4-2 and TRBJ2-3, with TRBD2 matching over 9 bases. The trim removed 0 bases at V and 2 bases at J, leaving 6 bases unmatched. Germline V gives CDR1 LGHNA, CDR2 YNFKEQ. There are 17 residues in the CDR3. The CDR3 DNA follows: TGTGCCAGCAGCCAAGATCGACTAGCGGAGACCACAGATACGCAGTATTTT. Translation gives CASSQDRLAETTDTQYF.

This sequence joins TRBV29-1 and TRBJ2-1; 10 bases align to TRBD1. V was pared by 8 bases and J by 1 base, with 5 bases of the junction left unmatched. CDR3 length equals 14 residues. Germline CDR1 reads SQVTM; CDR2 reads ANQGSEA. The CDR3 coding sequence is TGCAGCATCCGGGACAGGGGATCCTACAATGAGCAGTTCTTC. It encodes CSIRDRGSYNEQFF.

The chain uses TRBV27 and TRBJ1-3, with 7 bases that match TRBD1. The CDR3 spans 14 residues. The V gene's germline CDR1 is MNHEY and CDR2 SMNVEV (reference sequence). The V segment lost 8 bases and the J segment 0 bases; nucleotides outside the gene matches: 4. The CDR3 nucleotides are TGTGCCAGCTCAGACAGGGCCTCTGGAAACACCATATATTTT. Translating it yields CASSDRASGNTIYF.

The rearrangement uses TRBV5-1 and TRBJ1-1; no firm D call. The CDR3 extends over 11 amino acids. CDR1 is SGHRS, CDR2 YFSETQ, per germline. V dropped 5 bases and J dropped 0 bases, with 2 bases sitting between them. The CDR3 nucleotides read TGCGCCAGCAGTGTGAACACTGAAGCTTTCTTT. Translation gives CASSVNTEAFF.

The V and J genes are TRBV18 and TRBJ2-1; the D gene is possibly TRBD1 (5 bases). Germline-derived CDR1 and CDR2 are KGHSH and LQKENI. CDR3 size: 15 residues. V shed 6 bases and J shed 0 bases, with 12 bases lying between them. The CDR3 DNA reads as TGTGCCAGCTCCCAGGTAGGGGACTCCTACAATGAGCAGTTCTTC. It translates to CASSQVGDSYNEQFF.

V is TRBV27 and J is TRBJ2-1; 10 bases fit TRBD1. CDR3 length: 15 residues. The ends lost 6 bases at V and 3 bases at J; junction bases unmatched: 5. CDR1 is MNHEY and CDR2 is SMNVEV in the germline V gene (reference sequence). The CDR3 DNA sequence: TGTGCCAGCAGCCCGACAGGGGGCTTCTACAATGAGCAGTTCTTC. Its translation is CASSPTGGFYNEQFF.

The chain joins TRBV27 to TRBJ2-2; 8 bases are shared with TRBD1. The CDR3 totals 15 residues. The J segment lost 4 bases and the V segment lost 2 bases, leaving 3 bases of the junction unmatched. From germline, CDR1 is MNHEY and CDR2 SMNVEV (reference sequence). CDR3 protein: CASSLLQGATGELFF. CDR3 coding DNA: TGTGCCAGCAGTTTACTCCAGGGGGCCACCGGGGAGCTGTTTTTT.

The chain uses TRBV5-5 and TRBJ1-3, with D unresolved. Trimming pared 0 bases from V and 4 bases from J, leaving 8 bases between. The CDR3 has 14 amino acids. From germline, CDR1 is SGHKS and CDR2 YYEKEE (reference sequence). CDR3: CASSLAQYGNTIYF. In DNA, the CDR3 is TGTGCCAGCAGCTTGGCCCAATACGGAAACACCATATATTTT.

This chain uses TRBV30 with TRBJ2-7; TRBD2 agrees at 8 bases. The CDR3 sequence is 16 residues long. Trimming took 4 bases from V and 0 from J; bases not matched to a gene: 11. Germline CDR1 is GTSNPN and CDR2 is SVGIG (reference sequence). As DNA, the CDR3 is TGTGCCTGGAACCCGGGGGGGGCCCAAAGCTCCTACGAGCAGTACTTC. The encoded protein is CAWNPGGAQSSYEQYF. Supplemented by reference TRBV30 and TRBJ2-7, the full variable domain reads SQTIHQWPATLVQPVGSPLSLECTVEGTSNPNLYWYRQAAGRGLQLLFYSVGIGQISSEVPQNLSASRPQDRQFILSSKKLLLSDSGFYLCAWNPGGAQSSYEQYFGPGTRLTVT.

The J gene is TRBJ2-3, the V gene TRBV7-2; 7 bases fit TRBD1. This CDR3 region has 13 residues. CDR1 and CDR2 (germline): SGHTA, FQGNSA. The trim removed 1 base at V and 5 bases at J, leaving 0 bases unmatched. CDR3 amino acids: CASSLDRGDTQYF. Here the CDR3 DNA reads TGTGCCAGCAGCTTAGACAGGGGAGATACGCAGTATTTT.

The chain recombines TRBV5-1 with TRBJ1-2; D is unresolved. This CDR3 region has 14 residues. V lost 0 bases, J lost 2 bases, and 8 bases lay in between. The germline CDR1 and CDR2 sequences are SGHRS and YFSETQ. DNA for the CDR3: TGCGCCAGCAGCTTGGGTCAGTTGAACTATGGCTACACCTTC. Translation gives CASSLGQLNYGYTF.

DNA for the CDR3: TGCGCCAGCAGCTTGTACCCGGACAGAGAAGATGAAAAACTGTTTTTT. It specifies CASSLYPDREDEKLFF. The V and J genes are TRBV5-1 and TRBJ1-4, with TRBD1 as a possible D gene (6 bases). The CDR3 runs to 16 residues. CDR1 is SGHRS, CDR2 YFSETQ, per germline. The V gene lost 1 base and the J gene lost 6 bases, with 16 bases spanning the gap. Using reference TRBV5-1 and TRBJ1-4 for the parts outside the CDR3, the full variable domain is KAGVTQTPRYLIKTRGQQVTLSCSPISGHRSVSWYQQTPGQGLQFLFEYFSETQRNKGNFPGRFSGRQFSNSRSEMNVSTLELGDSALYLCASSLYPDREDEKLFFGSGTQLSVL.

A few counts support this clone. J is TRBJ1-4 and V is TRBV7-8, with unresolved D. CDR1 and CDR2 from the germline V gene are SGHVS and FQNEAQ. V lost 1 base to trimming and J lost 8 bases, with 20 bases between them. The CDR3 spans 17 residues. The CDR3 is CASSLDTASLGNEKLFF. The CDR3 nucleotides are TGTGCCAGCAGCTTAGACACAGCCTCCCTCGGTAACGAAAAACTGTTTTTT.

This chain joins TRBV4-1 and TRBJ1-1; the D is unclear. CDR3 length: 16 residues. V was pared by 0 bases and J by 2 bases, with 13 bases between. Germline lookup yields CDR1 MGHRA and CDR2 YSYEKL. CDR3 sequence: CASSQDRTWQNTEAFF. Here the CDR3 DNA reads TGCGCCAGCAGCCAAGATCGTACGTGGCAAAACACTGAAGCTTTCTTT.

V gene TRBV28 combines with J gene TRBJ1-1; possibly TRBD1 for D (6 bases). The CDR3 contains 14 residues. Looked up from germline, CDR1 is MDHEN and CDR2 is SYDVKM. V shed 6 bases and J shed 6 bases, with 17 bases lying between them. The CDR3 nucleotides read TGTGCCAGCAGCCTGCTAGGGGGGGCCGCTGAAGCTTTCTTT. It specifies CASSLLGGAAEAFF.